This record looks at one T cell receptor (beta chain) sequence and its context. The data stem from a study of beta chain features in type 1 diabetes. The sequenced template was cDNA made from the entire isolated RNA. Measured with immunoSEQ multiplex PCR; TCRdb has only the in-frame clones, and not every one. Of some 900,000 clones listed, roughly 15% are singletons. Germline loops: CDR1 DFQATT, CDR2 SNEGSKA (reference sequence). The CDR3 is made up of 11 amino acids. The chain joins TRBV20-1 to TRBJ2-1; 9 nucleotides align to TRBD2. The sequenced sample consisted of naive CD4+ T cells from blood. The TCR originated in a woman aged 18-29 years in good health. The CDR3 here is CSGLAYNEQFF. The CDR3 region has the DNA TGCAGCGGACTAGCGTACAATGAGCAGTTCTTC.